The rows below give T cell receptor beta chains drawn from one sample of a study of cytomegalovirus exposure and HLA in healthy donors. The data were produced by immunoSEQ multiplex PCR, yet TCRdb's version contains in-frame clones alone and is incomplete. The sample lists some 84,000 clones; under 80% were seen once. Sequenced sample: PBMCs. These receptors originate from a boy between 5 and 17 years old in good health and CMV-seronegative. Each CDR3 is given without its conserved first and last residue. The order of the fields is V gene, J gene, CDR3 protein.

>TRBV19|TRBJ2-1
ASSIGSGNNNEQF
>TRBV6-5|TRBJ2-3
ASSRAVHSTDTQY
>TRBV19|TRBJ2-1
ASSIDASGPYNEQF
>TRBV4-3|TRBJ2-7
ASSQDSGEQY
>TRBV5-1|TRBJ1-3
ASSYEGSGNTIY
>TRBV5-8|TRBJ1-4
ASSFQGAATNEKLF
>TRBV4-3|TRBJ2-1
ASSQVGGGGARNEQF
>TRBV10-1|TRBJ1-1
ASSDPGTGLTEAF
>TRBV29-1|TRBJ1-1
SVEGGTQEAF
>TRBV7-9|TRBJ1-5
ASSPGGTPQPQH
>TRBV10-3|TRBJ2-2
AISEPGWGMSPGELF
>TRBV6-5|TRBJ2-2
ASSSRENTGELF
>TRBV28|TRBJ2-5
ATRAGQGVGETQY
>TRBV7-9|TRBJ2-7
ASSLGDTSYEQY
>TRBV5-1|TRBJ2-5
ASGSPEPGQLETQY
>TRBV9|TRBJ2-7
ASSVTGSGAYEQY
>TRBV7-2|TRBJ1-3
ASSPSRGNTIY
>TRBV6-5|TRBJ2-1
ASSPGTSLHEQF
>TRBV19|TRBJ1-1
ASSIRGAEAF
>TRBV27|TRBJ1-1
ASSLQGKAF
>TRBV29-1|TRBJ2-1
SVEDTGGLAGRVRFNEQF
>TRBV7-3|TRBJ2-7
ASSVDRGPYEQY